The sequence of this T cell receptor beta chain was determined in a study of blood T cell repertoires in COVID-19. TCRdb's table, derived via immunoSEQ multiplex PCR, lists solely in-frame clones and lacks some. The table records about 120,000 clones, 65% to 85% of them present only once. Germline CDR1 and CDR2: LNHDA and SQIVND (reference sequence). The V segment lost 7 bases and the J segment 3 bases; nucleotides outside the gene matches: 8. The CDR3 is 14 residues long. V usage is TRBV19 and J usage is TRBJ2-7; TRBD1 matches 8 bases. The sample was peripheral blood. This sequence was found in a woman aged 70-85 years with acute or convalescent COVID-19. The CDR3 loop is CASNRQGADYEQYF. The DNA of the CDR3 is TGTGCCAGTAATAGGCAGGGGGCCGACTACGAGCAGTACTTC.